Below are 32 T cell receptor beta chains sequenced from a single sample in a study of cytomegalovirus exposure and HLA in healthy donors. PCR employed 60 Vbeta and 13 Jbeta primers. Method: immunoSEQ multiplex PCR; TCRdb's copy keeps in-frame clones and lacks some. The profile shows some 150,000 clones, roughly 80% of them singletons. The specimen sequenced was PBMCs. These receptors were collected from a middle-aged man in good health and CMV-seronegative.

The V and J genes are TRBV5-1 and TRBJ1-1; 12 bases fit TRBD1. There are 16 residues in the CDR3. The V gene's germline CDR1 is SGHRS and CDR2 YFSETQ. The V gene end was trimmed by 2 bases and the J gene end by 1 base; junction bases not matched to a gene: 3. DNA of the CDR3: TGCGCCAGCAGCTTCGGGACAGGGGGCCCGAACACTGAAGCTTTCTTT. Encoded protein: CASSFGTGGPNTEAFF.

The rearrangement joins TRBV11-2 to TRBJ2-7, with 9 nucleotides matching TRBD1. Germline trimming cut 1 base from V and 3 bases from J; bases unmatched to any gene: 4. Germline CDR1 reads SGHAT; CDR2 reads FQNNGV. The CDR3 length is 15 residues. CDR3 DNA: TGTGCCAGCAGCTTAGGACGACAGGGGGTCTACGAGCAGTACTTC. Encoded protein: CASSLGRQGVYEQYF.

This clone was seen more than once but under ten times. The chain links TRBV18 to TRBJ1-5; the match to TRBD1 covers 9 bases. This CDR3 region has 17 residues. With V trimmed by 0 bases and J by 3 bases, 6 bases remained unmatched. From germline, CDR1 is KGHSH and CDR2 LQKENI. This chain's CDR3 is CASSPPVRDRVNQPQHF. The CDR3 nucleotides are TGTGCCAGCTCACCACCTGTCCGGGACAGGGTCAATCAGCCCCAGCATTTT.

The chain combines TRBV10-3 with TRBJ2-7, with 8 nucleotides matching TRBD1. The CDR3 is 12 residues long. Looked up from germline, CDR1 is ENHRY and CDR2 is SYGVKD. J was trimmed by 12 bases and V by 7 bases; bases with no gene match: 11. CDR3 amino acids: CAIITGTGFRYF. Written as DNA, the CDR3 is TGTGCCATCATCACCGGGACAGGCTTTCGGTACTTC.

This clone was found a few times. The rearrangement uses TRBV6-5 and TRBJ2-2; D is undetermined. The V gene lost 0 bases and the J gene lost 4 bases, with 6 bases spanning the gap. CDR1 and CDR2 from the germline V gene are MNHEY and SVGAGI. The CDR3 is made up of 14 amino acids. In DNA, the CDR3 is TGTGCCAGCAGTTACTCCACTATCACCGGGGAGCTGTTTTTT. Protein: CASSYSTITGELFF.

Details on this clone: One end of the junction varies from germline; a read error may be responsible. This chain connects TRBV18 to TRBJ1-2; D is perhaps TRBD1 (5 bases). Germline CDR1 is KGHSH and CDR2 is LQKENI. The CDR3 contains 14 residues. CDR3: CASSHPRDFCWPIF. The CDR3 nucleotides are TGTGCCAGCTCACATCCGCGGGACTTCTGTTGGCCAATCTTC.

This clone was found a few times. The CDR3 is CASSQDRGTTNGDTQYF. The DNA of the CDR3 is TGCGCCAGCAGCCAAGATCGCGGGACTACGAATGGGGATACGCAGTATTTT. This chain links TRBV4-3 with TRBJ2-3, with TRBD2 identical over 7 bases. This CDR3 is built from 17 residues. The J segment lost 6 bases and the V segment lost 0 bases, leaving 12 bases of the junction unmatched. Germline-derived CDR1 and CDR2 are LGHNA and YSLEER.

This clone has a handful of counts. The chain is built from TRBV5-5 and TRBJ2-5; D possibly corresponds to TRBD1 (7 bases). The CDR3 is 16 amino acids. Looked up from germline, CDR1 is SGHKS and CDR2 is YYEKEE (reference sequence). V was pared by 4 bases and J by 0 bases, with 16 bases between. The CDR3 DNA follows: TGTGCCAGCAGCGGCGGGACAGCCCTGTACCAAGAGACCCAGTACTTC. It encodes CASSGGTALYQETQYF.

The gene calls are TRBV4-1 and TRBJ2-1, with D possibly TRBD2 on 5 matching bases. V lost 1 base and J 5 bases, leaving 9 bases between the germline ends. Germline values: CDR1 MGHRA, CDR2 YSYEKL. The CDR3 spans 14 residues. CDR3 protein: CASSQVTRHNEQFF. The CDR3 bases are TGCGCCAGCAGCCAAGTTACTAGACACAATGAGCAGTTCTTC.

The chain uses TRBV5-4 and TRBJ1-4; no clear D gene. The CDR3 has 13 residues. With 6 bases removed from V and 3 bases from J, the gap between germline ends came to 9 bases. Germline V gene lookup returns CDR1 SGHNT and CDR2 YYREEE (reference sequence). Here the CDR3 DNA reads TGTGCCAGCAAGAATGAGGCTAATGAAAAACTGTTTTTT. Protein product: CASKNEANEKLFF.

The chain carries TRBV4-3 and TRBJ2-2; D is perhaps TRBD1 (6 bases). Trimming removed 0 bases at V and 6 bases at J, with 8 bases between. Germline assignment: CDR1 LGHNA and CDR2 YSLEER. This CDR3 has 14 amino acids. The DNA of the CDR3 is TGCGCCAGCAGCCAAGACAGGGGTGCCGGGGAGCTGTTTTTT. Its translation: CASSQDRGAGELFF.

The chain combines TRBV2 with TRBJ1-1; 7 bases map to TRBD1. The CDR3 runs to 13 residues. Germline CDR1 reads SNHLY; CDR2 reads FYNNEI. Trimming took 4 bases from V and 3 from J; bases not matched to a gene: 2. Here the CDR3 reads CASSGQGHTEAFF. CDR3 sequence (DNA): TGTGCCAGCAGTGGACAGGGCCACACTGAAGCTTTCTTT.

CDR3 sequence (DNA): TGTGCCAGCAGTCCTCGGGGGGTAGAAGAGACCCAGTACTTC. Amino acid sequence: CASSPRGVEETQYF. This sequence joins TRBV6-1 and TRBJ2-5, with 7 bases that match TRBD2. This CDR3 comprises 14 residues. Germline lookup yields CDR1 MNHNS and CDR2 SASEGT. The trim removed 5 bases at V and 3 bases at J, leaving 6 bases unmatched.

The chain recombines TRBV18 with TRBJ1-1; D gene unclear. V lost 4 bases, J lost 4 bases, and 13 bases lay in between. The CDR3 consists of 14 residues. In germline, CDR1 is KGHSH, CDR2 LQKENI. CDR3 residues: CASSQAGFGTEAFF. The CDR3 bases are TGTGCCAGCTCACAGGCGGGGTTTGGCACTGAAGCTTTCTTT.

The genes are TRBV19 and TRBJ2-2; the match to TRBD2 covers 11 bases. With 3 bases clipped from V and 6 bases from J, the junction kept 3 bases outside the gene matches. CDR3 size: 15 residues. Germline V CDR1 and CDR2: LNHDA, SQIVND (reference sequence). The CDR3 DNA follows: TGTGCCAGTAGTATCCTTAGCGGGGGGGCCGGGGAGCTGTTTTTT. Its protein is CASSILSGGAGELFF. The whole variable domain, remainder taken from reference TRBV19 and TRBJ2-2, is DGGITQSPKYLFRKEGQNVTLSCEQNLNHDAMYWYRQDPGQGLRLIYYSQIVNDFQKGDIAEGYSVSREKKESFPLTVTSAQKNPTAFYLCASSILSGGAGELFFGEGSRLTVL.

This clone turned up a few times. The rearrangement links TRBV5-5 to TRBJ2-4, with TRBD1 identical over 7 bases. This CDR3 region has 15 residues. J was trimmed by 5 bases and V by 4 bases; bases with no gene match: 9. Per the germline V gene, CDR1 is SGHKS and CDR2 is YYEKEE (reference sequence). The DNA for the CDR3 is TGTGCCAGCAGCGGGCTTTGGCAGGGGGAAAACATTCAGTACTTC. Translating gives CASSGLWQGENIQYF. Drawing the rest from reference TRBV5-5 and TRBJ2-4, the complete variable domain is DAGVTQSPTHLIKTRGQQVTLRCSPISGHKSVSWYQQVLGQGPQFIFQYYEKEERGRGNFPDRFSARQFPNYSSELNVNALLLGDSALYLCASSGLWQGENIQYFGAGTRLSVL.

The V call is TRBV19, the J call TRBJ1-5; D not certain. This CDR3 comprises 8 residues. CDR1 LNHDA and CDR2 SQIVND come from the germline V gene (reference sequence). V was trimmed by 9 bases and J by 12 bases, leaving 6 bases between them. For the CDR3, the DNA is TGTGCCAGCTTTCTCCAGCATTTT. It specifies CASFLQHF.

This clone was seen a handful of times. The rearrangement joins TRBV5-1 to TRBJ2-7, with a possible D match to TRBD2 (5 bases). In germline, CDR1 is SGHRS, CDR2 YFSETQ. Trimming shortened V by 0 bases and J by 4 bases, and 8 bases separated the two germline ends. This CDR3 contains 13 residues. Here the CDR3 DNA reads TGCGCCAGCAGCTTGGCCCCGGGGTACGAGCAGTACTTC. It yields the protein CASSLAPGYEQYF.

This sequence joins TRBV6-1 and TRBJ1-2, with 8 nucleotides matching TRBD1. The V gene end was trimmed by 7 bases and the J gene end by 4 bases; junction bases not matched to a gene: 5. The CDR3 is made up of 13 amino acids. Germline lookup yields CDR1 MNHNS and CDR2 SASEGT. The CDR3 reads CASTGTGVYGYTF. The CDR3 bases are TGTGCCAGCACCGGGACAGGAGTCTATGGCTACACCTTC.

This clone has just a few counts. The chain carries TRBV6-5 and TRBJ1-1, with 7 bases identical to TRBD1. Germline loops: CDR1 MNHEY, CDR2 SVGAGI. The CDR3 is made up of 13 amino acids. With 6 bases clipped from V and 6 bases from J, the junction kept 7 bases outside the gene matches. CDR3 residues: CASRRNRGSEAFF. For the CDR3, the DNA is TGTGCCAGCAGACGAAACAGGGGATCTGAAGCTTTCTTT.

In this sample, this clone turned up once. The CDR3: CASSQEVVQDAYEQYF. DNA for the CDR3: TGCGCCAGCAGCCAAGAAGTAGTACAGGACGCTTACGAGCAGTACTTC. The chain recombines TRBV4-1 with TRBJ2-5; a weak D match, TRBD1 (5 bases). Gene TRBJ2-7 matches the end of the DNA better, so the J call may be wrong. This CDR3 is built from 16 residues. Germline CDR1 reads MGHRA; CDR2 reads YSYEKL.

The chain combines TRBV7-6 with TRBJ2-5, with TRBD1 matching 8 bases. CDR1 SGHVS and CDR2 FNYEAQ come from the germline V gene. The CDR3 loop spans 16 amino acids. V dropped 5 bases and J dropped 2; count of bases not matched to a gene: 10. The CDR3 loop reads CASSQGTGQGQETQYF. In DNA form, the CDR3 reads TGTGCCAGCAGCCAAGGAACAGGACAGGGACAAGAGACCCAGTACTTC.

This chain links TRBV5-4 with TRBJ1-1; D unresolved. Trimming cost V 1 base and J 0 bases, with 10 bases left between them. This CDR3 contains 15 residues. Germline values: CDR1 SGHNT, CDR2 YYREEE (reference sequence). This chain's CDR3 is CASSLYPGMNTEAFF. CDR3 bases: TGTGCCAGCAGCTTGTATCCGGGGATGAACACTGAAGCTTTCTTT.

This chain connects TRBV6-5 to TRBJ1-4; TRBD1 aligns across 10 bases. The CDR3 sequence is 15 residues long. The germline gives CDR1 MNHEY, CDR2 SVGAGI. The ends lost 5 bases at V and 6 bases at J; junction bases unmatched: 6. As DNA, the CDR3 is TGTGCCAGCAGTCGACAGGGGGCCGGGGATGAAAAACTGTTTTTT. Translated: CASSRQGAGDEKLFF.

The CDR3 coding sequence is TGCGCCAGCAGCTTGCTGGGACAGGGGAACACTGAAGCTTTCTTT. This sequence encodes CASSLLGQGNTEAFF. The rearrangement joins TRBV5-1 to TRBJ1-1, with 9 bases lining up with TRBD1. There are 15 residues in the CDR3. The trim removed 1 base at V and 1 base at J, leaving 2 bases unmatched. CDR1 and CDR2 (germline): SGHRS, YFSETQ.

The gene calls are TRBV4-1 and TRBJ1-1; TRBD1 is a possible D gene (5 bases). V was clipped by 4 bases and J by 4 bases, with 10 bases between them. Germline lookup yields CDR1 MGHRA and CDR2 YSYEKL. The CDR3 sequence is 13 residues long. DNA for the CDR3: TGCGCCAGCAGCCCTTATCAGGGCACTGAAGCTTTCTTT. Its protein product is CASSPYQGTEAFF.

V is TRBV12-5 and J is TRBJ1-2, with no clear D. There are 14 residues in the CDR3. The V end was cut by 1 base, the J end by 8 bases, with 14 bases between. Germline-derived CDR1 and CDR2 are LGHNT and FRNRAP. The CDR3 nucleotides read TGTGCTAGTGGTTTGGCCGCGGCACCGGGAGGCTACACCTTC. Translated: CASGLAAAPGGYTF.

In this sample, this clone turned up a few times. The chain joins TRBV5-1 to TRBJ2-1; 12 nucleotides agree with TRBD2. The V gene's germline CDR1 is SGHRS and CDR2 YFSETQ. V was clipped by 0 bases and J by 8 bases; unmatched bases: 12. The CDR3 totals 18 residues. CDR3 in amino acids: CASSLDPSGGAIVYEQFF. As DNA, the CDR3 is TGCGCCAGCAGCTTGGATCCTAGCGGGGGGGCCATTGTATATGAGCAGTTCTTC.

This clone was recorded once. The chain links TRBV5-1 to TRBJ2-1, with 7 bases lining up with TRBD1. Germline V lookup: CDR1 SGHRS, CDR2 YFSETQ. The junction had 6 bases not matched to a gene; V was cut back by 5 bases and J by 4 bases. The CDR3 spans 14 residues. CDR3 in DNA: TGCGCCAGCAGTGAAGGGACAGCTTACAATGAGCAGTTCTTC. It is translated as CASSEGTAYNEQFF.

The rearrangement uses TRBV27 and TRBJ1-4; TRBD1 is a possible D gene (5 bases). CDR1 and CDR2 from the germline V gene are MNHEY and SMNVEV (reference sequence). Between the trimmed V and J ends, which lost 5 bases and 8 bases, there was a span of 9 bases. The CDR3 covers 12 residues. In nucleotides, the CDR3 is TGTGCCAGCAGTACAAGACAGGAAAAACTGTTTTTT. It yields the protein CASSTRQEKLFF.

The rearrangement links TRBV6-5 to TRBJ1-6; no reliable D call. Germline V gene sequence: CDR1 MNHEY, CDR2 SVGAGI. Trimming took 7 bases from V and 3 from J, leaving 13 bases between them. The CDR3 is 15 amino acids. For the CDR3, the DNA is TGTGCCAGCACCCTGGCCACCCACTATAATTCACCCCTCCACTTT. Translating gives CASTLATHYNSPLHF.

The rearrangement joins TRBV6-6 to TRBJ2-7; D gene uncertain. There are 12 residues in the CDR3. V lost 8 bases to trimming and J lost 3 bases, with 11 bases between them. Germline loops: CDR1 MNHNY, CDR2 SVGAGI (reference sequence). The CDR3 loop is CASGGGGYEQYF. CDR3 sequence (DNA): TGTGCCAGCGGCGGTGGCGGCTACGAGCAGTACTTC.